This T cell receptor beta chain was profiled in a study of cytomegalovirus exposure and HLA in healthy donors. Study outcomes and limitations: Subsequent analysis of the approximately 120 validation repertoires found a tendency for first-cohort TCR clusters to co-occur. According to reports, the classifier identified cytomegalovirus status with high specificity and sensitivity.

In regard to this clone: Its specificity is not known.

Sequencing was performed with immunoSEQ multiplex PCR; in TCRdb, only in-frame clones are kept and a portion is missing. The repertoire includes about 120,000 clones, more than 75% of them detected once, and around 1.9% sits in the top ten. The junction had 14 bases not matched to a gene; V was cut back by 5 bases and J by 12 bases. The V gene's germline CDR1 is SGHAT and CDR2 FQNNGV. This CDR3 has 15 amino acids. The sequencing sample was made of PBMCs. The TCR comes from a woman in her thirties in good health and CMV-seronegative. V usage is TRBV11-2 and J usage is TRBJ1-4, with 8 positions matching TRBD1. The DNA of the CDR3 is TGTGCCAGCAGCGGCTATACAGGGGGGGTAGGTGAACTGTTTTTT. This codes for CASSGYTGGVGELFF.